This T cell receptor beta chain appears in the sequencing data of a study of T cells after posttransplantation cyclophosphamide. Data came from immunoSEQ multiplex PCR; TCRdb stores just in-frame clones and leaves some out. The sample shows approximately 1,600 clones, about 70% of them seen only once. Study observations and caveats: Later post-transplant blood repertoires were often dominated by donor CD8+ memory clones. TRB clonality was highly associated with recipient CMV seropositivity and reactivation. Skin or GI-infiltrating T cells shared few TRB sequences with blood.

This clone has more than one count but fewer than ten. What it binds is unknown. The CDR3 is 17 amino acids. Germline CDR1 SGHTA, CDR2 FQGNSA. V lost 1 base, J lost 7 bases, and 20 bases lay in between. Cyclophosphamide on days +3 and +4 followed busulfan-fludarabine conditioning and a marrow graft. This TCR was sampled from a female patient in her 60s who received an allogeneic stem cell transplant from a related donor and was CMV-positive. The graft donor may be the source of some T cells. The V and J genes are TRBV7-2 and TRBJ1-5; TRBD1 is a possible D gene (5 bases). Sequencing used CD4+ T cells sorted from blood, obtained after allogeneic stem cell transplant with posttransplant cyclophosphamide. The chain's CDR3 is CASSLGGGRLQFQPQHF. The CDR3 DNA follows: TGTGCCAGCAGCTTAGGGGGGGGTCGCTTACAGTTCCAGCCCCAGCATTTT.